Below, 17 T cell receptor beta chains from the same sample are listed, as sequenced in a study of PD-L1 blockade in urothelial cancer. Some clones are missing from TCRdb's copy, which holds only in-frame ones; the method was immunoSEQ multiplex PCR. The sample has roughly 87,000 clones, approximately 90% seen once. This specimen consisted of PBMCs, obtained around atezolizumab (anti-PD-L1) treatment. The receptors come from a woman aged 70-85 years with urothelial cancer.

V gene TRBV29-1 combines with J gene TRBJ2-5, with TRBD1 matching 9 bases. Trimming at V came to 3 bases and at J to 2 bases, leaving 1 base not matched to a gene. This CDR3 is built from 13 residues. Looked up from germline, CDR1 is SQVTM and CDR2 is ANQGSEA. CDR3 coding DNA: TGCAGCGTTGACGGGACAGGGCAAGAGACCCAGTACTTC. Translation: CSVDGTGQETQYF.

CDR3 residues: CASSLGASGGQDEKLFF. CDR3 sequence (DNA): TGTGCCAGCAGCTTAGGGGCGTCGGGGGGGCAGGATGAAAAACTGTTTTTT. V and J are TRBV7-9 and TRBJ1-4; a weak D match, TRBD1 (6 bases). Germline V lookup: CDR1 SEHNR, CDR2 FQNEAQ (reference sequence). The V end lost 1 base, the J end lost 6 bases, and 18 bases lay between the germline ends. This CDR3 has 17 amino acids. Complete variable domain (other parts from reference TRBV7-9 and TRBJ1-4): DTGVSQNPRHKITKRGQNVTFRCDPISEHNRLYWYRQTLGQGPEFLTYFQNEAQLEKSRLLSDRFSAERPKGSFSTLEIQRTEQGDSAMYLCASSLGASGGQDEKLFFGSGTQLSVL.

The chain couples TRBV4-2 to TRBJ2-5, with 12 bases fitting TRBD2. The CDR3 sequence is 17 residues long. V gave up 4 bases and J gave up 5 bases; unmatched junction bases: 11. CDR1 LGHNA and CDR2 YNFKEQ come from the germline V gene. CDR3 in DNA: TGTGCCAGCAGCCCCTTAACTAGCGGGGGGATGTATGAGACCCAGTACTTC. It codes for CASSPLTSGGMYETQYF.

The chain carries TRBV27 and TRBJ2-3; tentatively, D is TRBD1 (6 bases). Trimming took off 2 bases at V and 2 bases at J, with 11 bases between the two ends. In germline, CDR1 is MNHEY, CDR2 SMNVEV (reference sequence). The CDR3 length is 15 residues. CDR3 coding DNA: TGTGCCAGCAGTTTAGGGACAATCAACACAGATACGCAGTATTTT. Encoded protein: CASSLGTINTDTQYF.

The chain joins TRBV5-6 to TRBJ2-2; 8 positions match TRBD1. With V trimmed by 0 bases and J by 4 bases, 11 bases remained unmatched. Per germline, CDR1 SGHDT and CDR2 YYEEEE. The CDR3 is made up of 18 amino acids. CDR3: CASSLDRGYPQGTGELFF. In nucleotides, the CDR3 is TGTGCCAGCAGCTTGGACAGGGGGTACCCCCAGGGCACCGGGGAGCTGTTTTTT.

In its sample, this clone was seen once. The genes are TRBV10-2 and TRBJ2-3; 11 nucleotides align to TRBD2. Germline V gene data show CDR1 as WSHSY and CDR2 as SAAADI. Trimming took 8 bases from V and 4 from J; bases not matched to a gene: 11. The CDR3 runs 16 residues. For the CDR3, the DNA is TGCGCCAGCCGCCCAAGAGTTAGCGGGGGGGCAGATACGCAGTATTTT. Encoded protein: CASRPRVSGGADTQYF.

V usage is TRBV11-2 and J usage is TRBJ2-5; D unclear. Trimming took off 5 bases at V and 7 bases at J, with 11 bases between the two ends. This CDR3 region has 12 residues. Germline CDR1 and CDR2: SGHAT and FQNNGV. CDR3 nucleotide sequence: TGTGCCAGCAGCCTTGGAACGGGGACCCAGTACTTC. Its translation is CASSLGTGTQYF.

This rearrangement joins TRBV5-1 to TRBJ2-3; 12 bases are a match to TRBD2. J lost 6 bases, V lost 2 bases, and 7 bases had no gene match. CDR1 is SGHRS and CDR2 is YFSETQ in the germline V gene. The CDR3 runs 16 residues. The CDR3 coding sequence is TGCGCCAGCAGCTTACTAGCGGGGGGATCGGGGGATACGCAGTATTTT. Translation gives CASSLLAGGSGDTQYF.

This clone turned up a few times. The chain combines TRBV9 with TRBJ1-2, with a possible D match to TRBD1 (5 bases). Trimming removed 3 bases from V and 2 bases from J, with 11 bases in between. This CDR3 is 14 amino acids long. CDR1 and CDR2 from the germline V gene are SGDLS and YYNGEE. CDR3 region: CASSAGDGNYGYTF. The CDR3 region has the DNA TGTGCCAGCAGCGCGGGGGACGGGAACTATGGCTACACCTTC.

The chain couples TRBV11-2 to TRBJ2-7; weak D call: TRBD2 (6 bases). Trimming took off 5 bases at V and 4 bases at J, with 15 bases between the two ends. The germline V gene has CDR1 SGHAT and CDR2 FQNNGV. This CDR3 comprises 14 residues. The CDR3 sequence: CASSLRRGIYEQYF. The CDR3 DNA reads TGTGCCAGCAGCCTTCGTCGGGGGATTTACGAGCAGTACTTC.

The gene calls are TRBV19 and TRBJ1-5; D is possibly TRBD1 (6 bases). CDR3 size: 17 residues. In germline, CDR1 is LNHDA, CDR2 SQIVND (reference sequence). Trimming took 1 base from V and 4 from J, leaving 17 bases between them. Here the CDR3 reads CASSIVSATGRNQPQHF. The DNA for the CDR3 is TGTGCCAGTAGTATAGTGTCCGCGACAGGTAGGAATCAGCCCCAGCATTTT.

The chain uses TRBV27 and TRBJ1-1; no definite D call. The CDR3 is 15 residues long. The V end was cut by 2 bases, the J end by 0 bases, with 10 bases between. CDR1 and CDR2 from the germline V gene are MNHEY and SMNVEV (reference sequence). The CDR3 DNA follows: TGTGCCAGCAGTTTAACGAGAGACATGAACACTGAAGCTTTCTTT. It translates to CASSLTRDMNTEAFF.

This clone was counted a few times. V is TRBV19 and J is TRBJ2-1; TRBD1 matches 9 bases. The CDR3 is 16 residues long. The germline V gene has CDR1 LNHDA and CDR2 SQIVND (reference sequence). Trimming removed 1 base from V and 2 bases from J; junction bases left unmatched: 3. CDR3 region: CASSIGGTGTYNEQFF. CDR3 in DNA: TGTGCCAGTAGTATAGGGGGGACAGGGACCTACAATGAGCAGTTCTTC.

The CDR3 coding sequence is TGTGCCTGGGGGACAGGGGGCCGGGGTGAGCAGTTCTTC. Residues: CAWGTGGRGEQFF. V usage is TRBV30 and J usage is TRBJ2-1; 12 bases map to TRBD1. This CDR3 comprises 13 residues. Germline CDR1 reads GTSNPN; CDR2 reads SVGIG (reference sequence). With V trimmed by 5 bases and J by 9 bases, 5 bases remained unmatched.

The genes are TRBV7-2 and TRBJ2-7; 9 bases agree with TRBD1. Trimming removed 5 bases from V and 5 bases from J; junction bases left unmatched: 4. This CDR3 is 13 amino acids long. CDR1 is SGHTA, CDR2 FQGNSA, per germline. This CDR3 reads CASSPGQGHEQYF. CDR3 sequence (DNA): TGTGCCAGCAGCCCGGGACAGGGTCACGAGCAGTACTTC.

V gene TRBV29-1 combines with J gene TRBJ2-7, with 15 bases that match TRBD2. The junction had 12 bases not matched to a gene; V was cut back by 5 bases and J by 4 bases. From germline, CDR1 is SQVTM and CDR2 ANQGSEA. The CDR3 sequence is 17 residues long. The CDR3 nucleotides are TGCAGCGTTACGCCGGGACTAGCGGGAGGTACGAAGTACGAGCAGTACTTC. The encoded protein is CSVTPGLAGGTKYEQYF.

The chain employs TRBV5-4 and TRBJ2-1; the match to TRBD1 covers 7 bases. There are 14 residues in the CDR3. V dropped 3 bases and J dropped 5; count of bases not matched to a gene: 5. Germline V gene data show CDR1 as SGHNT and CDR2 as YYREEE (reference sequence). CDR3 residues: CASSYPTGNNEQFF. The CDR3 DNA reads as TGTGCCAGCAGCTACCCGACAGGGAACAATGAGCAGTTCTTC.